One T cell receptor beta chain is described in this entry. The CDR3 is made up of 14 amino acids. Germline V gene lookup returns CDR1 ENHRY and CDR2 SYGVKD. Trimming at V came to 6 bases and at J to 4 bases, leaving 7 bases not matched to a gene. This sample stems from a study of blood T cell repertoires in COVID-19. At the level of the study: Samples of COVID-19 (acute and convalescent) were obtained from the United States, Italy and Spain. T cells, B-cell-depleted T cells, or PBMCs provided the cDNA or gDNA that served as material.

The authors' processing: Reference gene primer amplification in the assay estimated nucleated cell counts. TCRdb's table, derived via immunoSEQ multiplex PCR, lists solely in-frame clones and lacks some. That table supplies the V and J calls and clone size; D and trimming were determined from the DNA. The table has 130,000 or so clones, approximately 88% seen once; the top ten hold 1.4%. The specimen sequenced was peripheral blood. This chain connects TRBV10-3 to TRBJ1-2, with 8 bases identical to TRBD1. This TCR was recovered from a man aged 55 to 70 with acute or convalescent COVID-19. CDR3 region: CAIRAGGAGYGYTF. DNA of the CDR3: TGTGCCATCAGAGCAGGGGGCGCCGGCTATGGCTACACCTTC.